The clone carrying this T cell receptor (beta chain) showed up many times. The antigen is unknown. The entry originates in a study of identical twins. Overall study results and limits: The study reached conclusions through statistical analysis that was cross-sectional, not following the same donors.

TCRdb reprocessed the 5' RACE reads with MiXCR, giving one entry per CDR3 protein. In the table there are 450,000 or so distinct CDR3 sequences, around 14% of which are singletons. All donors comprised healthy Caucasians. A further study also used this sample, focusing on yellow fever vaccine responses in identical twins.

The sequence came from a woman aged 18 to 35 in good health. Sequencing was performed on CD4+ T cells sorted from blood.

The CDR3, as DNA: TGTGCCAGCAGCTTCGGGGGACAGGGTGTCACCGGGGAGCTGTTTTTT. The encoded protein is CASSFGGQGVTGELFF. The chain couples TRBV4-2 to TRBJ2-2; 9 nucleotides agree with TRBD1. V lost 5 bases, J lost 4 bases, and 8 bases stayed unmatched. This CDR3 is 16 amino acids long. Germline values: CDR1 LGHNA, CDR2 YNFKEQ.